The source of this TCR beta chain is a study of cytomegalovirus exposure and HLA in healthy donors. Both 60 Vbeta primers and 13 Jbeta primers went into the PCR. Repertoires were generated with immunoSEQ multiplex PCR, while TCRdb's copy carries only in-frame clones and drops some. With 140,000 to 150,000 clones in the sample, the ten largest clones hold 0.9% to 1%. The V end was cut by 6 bases, the J end by 10 bases, with 13 bases between. CDR3 length: 12 amino acids. CDR1 is MNHNS, CDR2 SASEGT, per germline. Specimen: PBMCs. The origin of this receptor is a male donor in good health and CMV-seronegative. V and J are TRBV6-1 and TRBJ2-1; possible D gene TRBD1, 5 bases. The CDR3 DNA reads TGTGCCAGCAGCCTGCCCAAGGGGGAGCAGTTCTTC. Amino acids: CASSLPKGEQFF.